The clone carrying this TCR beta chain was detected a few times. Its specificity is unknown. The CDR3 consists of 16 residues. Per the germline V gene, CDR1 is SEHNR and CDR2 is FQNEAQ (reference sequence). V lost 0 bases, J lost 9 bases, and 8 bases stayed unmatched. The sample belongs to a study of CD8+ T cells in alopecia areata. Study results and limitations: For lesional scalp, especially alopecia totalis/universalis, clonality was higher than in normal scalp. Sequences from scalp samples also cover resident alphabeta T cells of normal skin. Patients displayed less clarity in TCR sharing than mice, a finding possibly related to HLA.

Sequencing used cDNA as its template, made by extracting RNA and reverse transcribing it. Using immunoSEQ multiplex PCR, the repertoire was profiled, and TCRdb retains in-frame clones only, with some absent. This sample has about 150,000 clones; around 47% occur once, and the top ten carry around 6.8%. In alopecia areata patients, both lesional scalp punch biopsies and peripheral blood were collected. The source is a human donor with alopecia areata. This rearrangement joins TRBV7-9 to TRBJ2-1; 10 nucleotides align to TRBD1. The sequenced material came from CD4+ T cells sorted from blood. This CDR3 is CASSLADRGGHTEQFF. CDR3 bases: TGTGCCAGCAGCTTAGCGGACAGGGGGGGACACACTGAGCAGTTCTTC.